This TCR beta chain came from a study of blood T cell repertoires in COVID-19. For the study at large: In each case, the material was cDNA or gDNA derived from T cells, B-cell-depleted T cells, or PBMCs.

Participant-reported clinical history was the basis for cohort assignment. Produced via immunoSEQ multiplex PCR; TCRdb's table is partial and in-frame only. The sample lists some 230,000 clones; around four fifths were seen once. This CDR3 has 14 amino acids. What was sequenced was PBMCs or T cells enriched from blood (not recorded which). This TCR was sampled from a man between 35 and 55 years old who had recovered from COVID-19. The V and J genes are TRBV21-1 and TRBJ1-3; no DNA check was done on the table's D call, TRBD1. TRBV21-1 is a listed pseudogene. CDR3 amino acids: CASIPTGVRNTIYF. CDR3 in DNA: TGTGCCAGCATCCCGACAGGGGTTAGAAACACCATATATTTT.